This TCR beta chain appears in the sequencing data of a study of T cell responses to AZD1222 COVID-19 vaccine. The protocol was immunoSEQ multiplex PCR, while the TCRdb copy is restricted to in-frame clones and leaves out a portion. The sample records around 110,000 clones, 85% to 95% being singletons. The CDR3 has 13 amino acids. Trimming removed 0 bases from V and 7 bases from J, with 9 bases in between. Germline CDR1 reads LNHNV; CDR2 reads YYDKDF (reference sequence). Comment on this clone: Its antigen remains unidentified.

General study points: CD4 TCRs covered the whole spike, strongest at regions 160-218 and 743-854. There were mostly white British donors and more females than males, and clonal diversity was possibly underestimated. Only a handful of AZD1222 recipients tested seropositive at baseline.

Source: peripheral blood, taken on day 0 of AZD1222 vaccination. This receptor was obtained from an adult in good health. V gene TRBV15 combines with J gene TRBJ1-1, with a possible D match to TRBD1 (6 bases). The chain's CDR3 is CATSRDLQGEAFF. The CDR3 coding sequence is TGTGCCACCAGCAGAGATTTACAGGGTGAAGCTTTCTTT. Using reference TRBV15 and TRBJ1-1 for the parts outside the CDR3, the full variable domain is DAMVIQNPRYQVTQFGKPVTLSCSQTLNHNVMYWYQQKSSQAPKLLFHYYDKDFNNEADTPDNFQSRRPNTSFCFLDIRSPGLGDTAMYLCATSRDLQGEAFFGQGTRLTVV.